Sequencing of this TCR beta chain was carried out in a study of Ad26.COV2.S vaccination and SARS-CoV-2 variants. About the research overall: Ad26.COV2.S was injected intramuscularly once or twice, 56 days apart. Study outcomes and limitations: Vaccine and placebo recipients had similar non-spike TCR breadth.

V gave up 1 base and J gave up 2 bases, with 9 bases separating them. CDR3 length: 15 residues. CDR1 is LGHDT and CDR2 is YNNKEL in the germline V gene (reference sequence). Treatment of the sample: 15 to 20 received Ad26.COV2.S at low or high dose, single or two shots; about 5 received placebo; per-sample allocation not given. Sample collection was performed on day 63 after the first vaccine or placebo injection. Clones were sequenced by immunoSEQ multiplex PCR, and TCRdb holds only the in-frame ones, with some missing. The table has about 350,000 clones, 86% seen once. Note on this clone: No antigen is known for it.

This clonotype was sampled from a person aged 18-65 years who received the Ad26.COV2.S COVID-19 vaccine or a placebo. The source was peripheral blood, collected in a trial of Ad26.COV2.S vaccine versus placebo. The chain employs TRBV3-1 (or the pseudogene TRBV3-2) and TRBJ2-4, with D uncertain. This CDR3 reads CASSQVVNSKNIQYF. In DNA, the CDR3 is TGTGCCAGCAGCCAAGTGGTGAACTCCAAAAACATTCAGTACTTC.